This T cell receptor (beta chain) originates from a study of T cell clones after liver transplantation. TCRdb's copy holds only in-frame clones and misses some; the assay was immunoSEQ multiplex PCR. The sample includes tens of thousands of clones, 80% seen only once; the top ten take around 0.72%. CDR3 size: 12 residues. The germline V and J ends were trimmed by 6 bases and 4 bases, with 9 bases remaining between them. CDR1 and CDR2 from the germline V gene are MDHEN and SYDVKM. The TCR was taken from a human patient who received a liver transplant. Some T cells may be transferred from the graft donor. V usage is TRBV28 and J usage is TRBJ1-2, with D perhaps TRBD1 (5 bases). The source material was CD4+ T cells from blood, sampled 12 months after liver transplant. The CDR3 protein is CASSGHLYGYTF. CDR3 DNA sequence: TGTGCCAGCAGCGGACACCTCTATGGCTACACCTTC.